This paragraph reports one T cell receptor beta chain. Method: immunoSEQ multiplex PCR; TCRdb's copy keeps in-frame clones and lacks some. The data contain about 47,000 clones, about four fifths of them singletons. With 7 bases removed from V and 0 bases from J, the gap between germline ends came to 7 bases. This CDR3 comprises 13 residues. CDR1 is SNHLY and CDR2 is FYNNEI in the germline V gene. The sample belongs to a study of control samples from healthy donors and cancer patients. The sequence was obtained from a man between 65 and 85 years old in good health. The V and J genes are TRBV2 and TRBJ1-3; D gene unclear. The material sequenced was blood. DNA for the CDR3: TGTGCCAGCAAGCCCATCTCTGGAAACACCATATATTTT. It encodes CASKPISGNTIYF.